This is a list of T cell receptor beta chains from one sample in a study of cytomegalovirus exposure and HLA in healthy donors. Method: immunoSEQ multiplex PCR; TCRdb's copy keeps in-frame clones and lacks some. The sample yields some 140,000 clones, roughly four fifths seen once. The specimen was PBMCs. The receptor source for this set is a woman between 25 and 40 years old in good health and CMV-seronegative. Both conserved end residues are trimmed from each CDR3. Fields, in order: V gene, J gene, CDR3 protein.

TRBV18,TRBJ2-7,ASSRGLQSYEQY
TRBV25-1,TRBJ2-2,ASSSSRQGGTGELF
TRBV10-3,TRBJ2-1,AISERAGGHSYNEQF
TRBV7-2,TRBJ1-2,ASSLVLEGGGYT
TRBV11-1,TRBJ2-7,ASSLVGTSVYYEQY
TRBV7-9,TRBJ1-2,ASSLTSNYGYT
TRBV5-1,TRBJ1-4,ASSLGSASFDEKLF
TRBV15,TRBJ1-5,ATSRAFGNSNPYQPQH
TRBV18,TRBJ2-7,ASSPPGVTDTYEQY
TRBV6-1,TRBJ2-7,ASSDGGGVYEQY
TRBV7-9,TRBJ2-5,ASSPSGGGPQKTQY
TRBV2,TRBJ1-2,ASSTQTGTNYGYT
TRBV5-1,TRBJ2-2,ASRAGPSGGDTGELF
TRBV29-1,TRBJ1-5,SVVIGGSNQPQH
TRBV19,TRBJ2-7,ASSILQGYEQY
TRBV5-1,TRBJ2-3,ASSLIGGSPTDTQY
TRBV5-1,TRBJ1-2,ASSHRTGGNYGYT
TRBV5-5,TRBJ1-1,ASSMTGPYTEAF
TRBV28,TRBJ2-1,ASSADRGGGEQF
TRBV9,TRBJ2-5,ASSAQGWETQY
TRBV28,TRBJ1-2,ATRQNYGYT
TRBV6-6,TRBJ1-2,ASSYLTGGNYGYT
TRBV5-1,TRBJ1-3,ASSLVGTAGNTIY
TRBV4-2,TRBJ1-4,ASSQEQGAYNEKLF
TRBV19,TRBJ1-2,ASSESGTPGYGYT
TRBV5-1,TRBJ1-2,ASSYGQGGYGYT
TRBV10-3,TRBJ2-3,AIRGLSDTQY
TRBV4-1,TRBJ1-6,ASSVQANSPLH
TRBV5-1,TRBJ2-7,ASSFIPGQTYEQY
TRBV4-1,TRBJ1-3,ASSPSSGNTIY
TRBV18,TRBJ2-5,ASSPDLDRETQY
TRBV29-1,TRBJ1-2,SVVTGGYGYT